This is a list of T cell receptor beta chains from one sample in a study of T cell responses to AZD1222 COVID-19 vaccine. Only in-frame clones appear in the TCRdb table, and some are missing; sequencing was by immunoSEQ multiplex PCR. In the table there are about 150,000 clones, 85% to 95% of which are singletons. Here the sequenced sample was peripheral blood, taken on day 0 of AZD1222 vaccination. These receptors all stem from an adult in good health. CDR3s include the opening cysteine and the closing phenylalanine or tryptophan. Each record gives: clone size, V gene, D gene, J gene, CDR3 DNA, CDR3 protein. D genes are given only for firm matches. Some rows mark clone size as missing; the rest say once, few, many or name a class of expanded clone.

NA	TRBV5-6	TRBD1	TRBJ1-1	TGTGCCAGCAGGAGCAGGGGGCCGACTTTCTTT	CASRSRGPTFF
once	TRBV27	TRBD2	TRBJ2-1	TGTGCCAGCAGTTTACTACTAGCGGGAGGGCCGAATGAGCAGTTCTTC	CASSLLLAGGPNEQFF
NA	TRBV19	TRBD1	TRBJ1-5	TGTGCCAGTACCCCCGGTGGGACAGGGAATCAGCCCCAGCATTTT	CASTPGGTGNQPQHF
NA	TRBV4-1	TRBD2	TRBJ2-3	TGCGCCAGCAGCCAAGTAAGCGGGGGGGCACACACAGATACGCAGTATTTT	CASSQVSGGAHTDTQYF
NA	TRBV19	NA	TRBJ2-2	TGTGCCAGTAAGGTATTGAACACCGGGGAGCTGTTTTTT	CASKVLNTGELFF
NA	TRBV5-4	NA	TRBJ2-1	TGTGCCAGCAGCTTGGTTGGCAGAGGCTCCTACAATGAGCAGTTCTTC	CASSLVGRGSYNEQFF
NA	TRBV19	NA	TRBJ1-2	TGTGCCAGTAGCGCGCCAGGGACCTCTAACTATGGCTACACCTTC	CASSAPGTSNYGYTF
NA	TRBV28	NA	TRBJ1-1	TGTGCCAGCACACCTGATGGGGGGGTAGCTGAAGCTTTCTTT	CASTPDGGVAEAFF
few	TRBV11-2	NA	TRBJ2-2	TGTGCCAGCAGCTCCACGGGGACGGTCACCGGGGAGCTGTTTTTT	CASSSTGTVTGELFF
NA	TRBV28	TRBD1	TRBJ1-6	TGTGCCAGCAGCTCTACTGGGACAGCTTACGCCTATAATTCACCCCTCCACTTT	CASSSTGTAYAYNSPLHF
once	TRBV2	NA	TRBJ2-5	TGTGCCACCCTAAATCAGGGAGAAGAGACCCAGTACTTC	CATLNQGEETQYF